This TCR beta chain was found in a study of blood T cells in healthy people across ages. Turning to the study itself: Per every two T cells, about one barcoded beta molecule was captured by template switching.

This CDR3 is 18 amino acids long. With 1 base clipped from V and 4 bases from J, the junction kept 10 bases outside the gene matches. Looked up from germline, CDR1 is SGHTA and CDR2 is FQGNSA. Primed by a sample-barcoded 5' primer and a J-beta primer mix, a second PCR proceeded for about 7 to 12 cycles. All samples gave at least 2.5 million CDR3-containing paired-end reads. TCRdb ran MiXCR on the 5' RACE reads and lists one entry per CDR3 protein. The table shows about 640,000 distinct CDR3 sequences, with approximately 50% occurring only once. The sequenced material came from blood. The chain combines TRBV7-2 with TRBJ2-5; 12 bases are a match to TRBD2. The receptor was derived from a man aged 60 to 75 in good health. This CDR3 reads CASSLGGATSGGIETQYF. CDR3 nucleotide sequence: TGTGCCAGCAGCTTAGGAGGAGCGACTAGCGGGGGCATAGAGACCCAGTACTTC.